This T cell receptor (beta chain) emerged from a study of cytomegalovirus exposure and HLA in healthy donors. Study-wide background: The study's early data release held roughly 91 million unique TCRs from HLA-typed donors.

Regarding the study as a whole: The records held CMV serostatus as the only immune exposure information. Common viral pathogens were later found to be apparently linked to several of the most significant clusters.

Each donor was nominally healthy when sampled (though unrecorded immune exposures were likely). Regarding this clone: Its antigen remains unidentified.

Per the germline V gene, CDR1 is SGHRS and CDR2 is YFSETQ. The germline V and J ends were trimmed by 3 bases and 0 bases, with 10 bases remaining between them. CDR3 length: 16 amino acids. Both 60 Vbeta primers and 13 Jbeta primers went into the PCR. Sequencing was performed with immunoSEQ multiplex PCR; in TCRdb, only in-frame clones are kept and a portion is missing. The sample records over 150,000 clones, 65% to 85% being singletons. The sequence derives from a woman between 45 and 65 years old in good health and CMV-seropositive. The sample taken for sequencing was PBMCs. The chain has TRBV5-1 and TRBJ1-6; TRBD1 might be the D (6 bases). CDR3 sequence reads: CASSSQGSSYNSPLHF. CDR3 nucleotide sequence: TGCGCCAGCAGCTCCCAGGGGAGCTCCTATAATTCACCCCTCCACTTT.